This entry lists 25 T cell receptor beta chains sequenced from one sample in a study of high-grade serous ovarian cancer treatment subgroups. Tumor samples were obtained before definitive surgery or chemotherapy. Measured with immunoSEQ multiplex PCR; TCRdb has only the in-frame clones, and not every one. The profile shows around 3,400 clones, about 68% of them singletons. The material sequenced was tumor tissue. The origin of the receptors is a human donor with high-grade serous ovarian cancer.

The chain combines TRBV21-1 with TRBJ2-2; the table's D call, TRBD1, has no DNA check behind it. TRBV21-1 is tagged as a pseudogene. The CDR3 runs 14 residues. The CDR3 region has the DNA TGTGCCAGAATCGGACAACCGAACACCGGGGAGCTGTTTTTT. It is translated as CARIGQPNTGELFF.

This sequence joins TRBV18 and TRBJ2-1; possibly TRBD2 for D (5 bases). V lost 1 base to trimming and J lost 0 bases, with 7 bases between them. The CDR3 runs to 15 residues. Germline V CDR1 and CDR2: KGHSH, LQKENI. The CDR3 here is CASSPQRSSYNEQFF. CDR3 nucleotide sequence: TGTGCCAGCTCACCACAGCGGAGCTCCTACAATGAGCAGTTCTTC.

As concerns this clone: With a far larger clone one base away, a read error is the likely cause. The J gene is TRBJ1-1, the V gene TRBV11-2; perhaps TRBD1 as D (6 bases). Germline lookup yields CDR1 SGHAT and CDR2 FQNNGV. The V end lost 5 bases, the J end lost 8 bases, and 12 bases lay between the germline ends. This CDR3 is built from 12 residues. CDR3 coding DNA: TGTGCCAGCAGCCAAACCGGGACAGAAGCTTTCTTT. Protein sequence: CASSQTGTEAFF.

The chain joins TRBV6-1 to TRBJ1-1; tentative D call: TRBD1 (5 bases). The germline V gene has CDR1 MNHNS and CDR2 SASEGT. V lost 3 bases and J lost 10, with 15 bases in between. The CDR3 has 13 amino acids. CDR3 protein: CASSDGRGRLAFF. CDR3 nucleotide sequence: TGTGCCAGCAGTGACGGGAGGGGCCGGCTAGCTTTCTTT.

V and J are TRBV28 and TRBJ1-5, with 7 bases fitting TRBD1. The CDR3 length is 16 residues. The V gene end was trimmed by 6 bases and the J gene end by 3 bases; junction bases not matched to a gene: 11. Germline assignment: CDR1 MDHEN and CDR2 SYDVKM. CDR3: CASRTGSTQNNQPQHF. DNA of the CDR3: TGTGCCAGCAGGACAGGGAGCACCCAAAACAATCAGCCCCAGCATTTT.

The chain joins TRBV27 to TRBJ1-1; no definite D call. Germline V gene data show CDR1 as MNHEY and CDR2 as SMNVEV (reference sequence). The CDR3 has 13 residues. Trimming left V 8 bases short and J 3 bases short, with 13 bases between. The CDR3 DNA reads TGTGCCAGCGGTTACAAGAGGTACACTGAAGCTTTCTTT. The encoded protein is CASGYKRYTEAFF.

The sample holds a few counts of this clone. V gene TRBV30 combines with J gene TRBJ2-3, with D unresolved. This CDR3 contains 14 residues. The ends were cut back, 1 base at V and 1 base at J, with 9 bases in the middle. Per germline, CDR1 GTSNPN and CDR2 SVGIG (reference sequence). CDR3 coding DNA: TGTGCCTGGAGTGGATCGGGCCGCACAGATACGCAGTATTTT. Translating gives CAWSGSGRTDTQYF.

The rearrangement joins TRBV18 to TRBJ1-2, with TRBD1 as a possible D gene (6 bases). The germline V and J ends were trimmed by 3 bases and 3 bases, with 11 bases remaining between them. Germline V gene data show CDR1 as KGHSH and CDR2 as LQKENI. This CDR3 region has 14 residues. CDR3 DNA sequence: TGTGCCAGCTCACCTATGGACAGAGACTATGGCTACACCTTC. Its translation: CASSPMDRDYGYTF.

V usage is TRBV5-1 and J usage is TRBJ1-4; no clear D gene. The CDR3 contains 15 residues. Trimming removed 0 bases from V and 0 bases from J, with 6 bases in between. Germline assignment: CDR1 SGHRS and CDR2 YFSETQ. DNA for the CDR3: TGCGCCAGCAGCTTGGACAGTGCAACTAATGAAAAACTGTTTTTT. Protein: CASSLDSATNEKLFF.

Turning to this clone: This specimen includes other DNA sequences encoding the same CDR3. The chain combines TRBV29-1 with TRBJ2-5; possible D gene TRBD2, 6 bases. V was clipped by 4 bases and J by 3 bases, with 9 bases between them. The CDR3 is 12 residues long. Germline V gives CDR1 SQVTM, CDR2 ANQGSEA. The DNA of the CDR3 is TGCAGCGTTGCCACGGGGGAAGAGACCCAGTACTTC. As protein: CSVATGEETQYF.

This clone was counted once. Here the CDR3 DNA reads TGTGCCAGCAGGTTCCGGGACCGGGGTGCCTACGAGCAGTACTTC. This gives the protein CASRFRDRGAYEQYF. The chain employs TRBV5-6 and TRBJ2-7; D possibly matches TRBD1 or TRBD2 (5 bases each). The V end lost 5 bases, the J end lost 2 bases, and 17 bases lay between the germline ends. Germline V gives CDR1 SGHDT, CDR2 YYEEEE. CDR3 size: 15 residues.

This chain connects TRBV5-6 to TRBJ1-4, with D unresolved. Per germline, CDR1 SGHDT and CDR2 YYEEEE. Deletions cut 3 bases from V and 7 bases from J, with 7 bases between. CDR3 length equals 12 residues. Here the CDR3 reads CASSSDFEKLFF. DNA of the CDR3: TGTGCCAGCAGCTCCGACTTTGAAAAACTGTTTTTT. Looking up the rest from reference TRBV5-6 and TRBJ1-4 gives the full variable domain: DAGVTQSPTHLIKTRGQQVTLRCSPKSGHDTVSWYQQALGQGPQFIFQYYEEEERQRGNFPDRFSGHQFPNYSSELNVNALLLGDSALYLCASSSDFEKLFFGSGTQLSVL.

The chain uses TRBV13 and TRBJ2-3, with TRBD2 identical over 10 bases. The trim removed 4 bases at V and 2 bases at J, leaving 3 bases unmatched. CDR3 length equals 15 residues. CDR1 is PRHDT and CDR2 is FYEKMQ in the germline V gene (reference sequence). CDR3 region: CASSYSGGHTDTQYF. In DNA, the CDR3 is TGTGCCAGCAGCTATAGCGGGGGGCACACAGATACGCAGTATTTT.

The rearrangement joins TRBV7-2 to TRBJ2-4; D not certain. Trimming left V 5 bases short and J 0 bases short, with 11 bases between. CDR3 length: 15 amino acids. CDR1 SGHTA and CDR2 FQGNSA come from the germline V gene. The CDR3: CASSPRALAKNIQYF. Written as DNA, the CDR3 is TGTGCCAGCAGCCCTCGGGCCTTAGCCAAAAACATTCAGTACTTC.

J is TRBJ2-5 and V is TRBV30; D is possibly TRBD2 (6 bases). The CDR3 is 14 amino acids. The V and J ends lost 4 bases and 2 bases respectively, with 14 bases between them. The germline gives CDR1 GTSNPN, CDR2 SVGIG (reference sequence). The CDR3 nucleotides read TGTGCCTGGACGGGCCTAGCGCGACAAGAGACCCAGTACTTC. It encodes CAWTGLARQETQYF.

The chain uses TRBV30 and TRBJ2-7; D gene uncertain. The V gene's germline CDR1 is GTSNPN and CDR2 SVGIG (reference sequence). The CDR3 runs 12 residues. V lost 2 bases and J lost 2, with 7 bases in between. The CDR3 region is CAWSITAYEQYF. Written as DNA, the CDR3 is TGTGCCTGGAGTATCACTGCCTACGAGCAGTACTTC.

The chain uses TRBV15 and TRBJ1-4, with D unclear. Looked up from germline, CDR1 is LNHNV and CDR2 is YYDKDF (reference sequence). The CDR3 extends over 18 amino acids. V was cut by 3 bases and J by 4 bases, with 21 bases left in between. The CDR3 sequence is CATSRDRYPVGDNEKLFF. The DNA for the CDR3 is TGTGCCACCAGCAGGGATCGCTATCCAGTCGGCGATAATGAAAAACTGTTTTTT.

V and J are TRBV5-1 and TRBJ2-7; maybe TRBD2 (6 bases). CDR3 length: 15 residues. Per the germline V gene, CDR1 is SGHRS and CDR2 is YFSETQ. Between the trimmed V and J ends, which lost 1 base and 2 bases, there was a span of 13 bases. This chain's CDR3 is CASSLLGLPTYEQYF. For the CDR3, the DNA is TGCGCCAGCAGCTTGCTGGGACTGCCGACCTACGAGCAGTACTTC.

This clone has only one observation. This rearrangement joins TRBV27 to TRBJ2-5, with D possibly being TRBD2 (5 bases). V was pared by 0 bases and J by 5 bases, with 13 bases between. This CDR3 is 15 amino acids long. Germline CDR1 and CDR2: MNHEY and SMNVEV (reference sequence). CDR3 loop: CASSLSGGIGETQYF. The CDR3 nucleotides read TGTGCCAGCAGTTTATCAGGAGGAATTGGGGAGACCCAGTACTTC.

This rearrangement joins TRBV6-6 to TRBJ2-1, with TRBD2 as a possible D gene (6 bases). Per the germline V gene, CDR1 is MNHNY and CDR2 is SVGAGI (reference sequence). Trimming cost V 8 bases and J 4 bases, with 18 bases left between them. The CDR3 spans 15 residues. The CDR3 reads CASRLDGGGYNEQFF. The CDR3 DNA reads TGTGCCAGCCGACTCGACGGGGGTGGGTACAATGAGCAGTTCTTC.

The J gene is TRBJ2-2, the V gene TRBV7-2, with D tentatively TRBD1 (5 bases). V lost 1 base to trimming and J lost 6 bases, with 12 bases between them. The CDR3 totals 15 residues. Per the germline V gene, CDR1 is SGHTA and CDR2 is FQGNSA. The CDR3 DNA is TGTGCCAGCAGCTTAGAGTGGGGCATATCCGGGGAGCTGTTTTTT. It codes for CASSLEWGISGELFF.

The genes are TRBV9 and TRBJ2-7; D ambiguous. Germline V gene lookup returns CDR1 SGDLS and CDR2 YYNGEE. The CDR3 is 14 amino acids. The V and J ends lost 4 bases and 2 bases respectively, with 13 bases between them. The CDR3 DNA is TGTGCCAGCAGCCCAGCCGATCCAACCTACGAGCAGTACTTC. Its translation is CASSPADPTYEQYF.

DNA for the CDR3: TGTGCCAGCAGCCGCCCCGGACAATTCCCTAATGGCTACACCTTC. This codes for CASSRPGQFPNGYTF. The chain combines TRBV7-2 with TRBJ1-2; D perhaps matches TRBD1 (5 bases). Germline V lookup: CDR1 SGHTA, CDR2 FQGNSA. The V end lost 5 bases, the J end lost 6 bases, and 19 bases lay between the germline ends. The CDR3 contains 15 residues.

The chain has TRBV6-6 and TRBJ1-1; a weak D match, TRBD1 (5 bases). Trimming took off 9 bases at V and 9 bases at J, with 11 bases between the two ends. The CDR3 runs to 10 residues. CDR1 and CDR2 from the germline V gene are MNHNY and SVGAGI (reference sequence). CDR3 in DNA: TGTGCCAGTCGGGGGATGAAAGCTTTCTTT. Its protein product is CASRGMKAFF.

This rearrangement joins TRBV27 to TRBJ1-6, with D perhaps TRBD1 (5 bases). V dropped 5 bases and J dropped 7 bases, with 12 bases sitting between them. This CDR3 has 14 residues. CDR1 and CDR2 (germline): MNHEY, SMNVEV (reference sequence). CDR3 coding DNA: TGTGCCAGCAGTAACGGGGGAAACAATTCACCCCTCCACTTT. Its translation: CASSNGGNNSPLHF.